This entry is about one T cell receptor beta chain. The repertoire was sequenced with immunoSEQ multiplex PCR; TCRdb's copy has only in-frame clones and lacks some. This table holds about 150,000 clones, roughly 87% found once. This entry is derived from a study of blood T cell repertoires in COVID-19. Study at large: T cells, B-cell-depleted T cells, or PBMCs supplied cDNA or gDNA.

CDR1 is SQVTM, CDR2 ANQGSEA, per germline. This CDR3 contains 11 residues. The V end lost 7 bases, the J end lost 6 bases, and 13 bases lay between the germline ends. This sequence originates from a woman between 50 and 59 years old who had recovered from COVID-19. The chain uses TRBV29-1 and TRBJ2-7; no definite D call. Specimen: PBMCs or T cells enriched from blood (not recorded which). CDR3 sequence: CSANDAGEQYF. The CDR3 coding sequence is TGCAGCGCAAACGACGCAGGCGAGCAGTACTTC.